The 10 T cell receptor beta chains presented below share a single source sample, sequenced in a study of beta chain features in type 1 diabetes. Investigators reverse transcribed all isolated RNA, so they sequenced expressed TCRB transcripts. TCRdb keeps only in-frame clones here, not all; method: immunoSEQ multiplex PCR. The table shows approximately 140,000 clones, with 6.9% occurring only once. Input material: central memory CD4+ T cells from blood. These TCRs come from a woman in her twenties or thirties in good health.

The chain joins TRBV6-6 to TRBJ2-5; no reliable D call. Germline lookup yields CDR1 MNHNY and CDR2 SVGAGI (reference sequence). Trimming took off 6 bases at V and 1 base at J, with 15 bases between the two ends. The CDR3 loop spans 15 amino acids. The CDR3 DNA reads as TGTGCCAGCAGGAGTGCACTTGTCGTCCAAGAGACCCAGTACTTC. Translating gives CASRSALVVQETQYF.

The V call is TRBV7-8, the J call TRBJ2-1; the match to TRBD2 covers 13 bases. Looked up from germline, CDR1 is SGHVS and CDR2 is FQNEAQ. The CDR3 extends over 16 amino acids. With 6 bases clipped from V and 8 bases from J, the junction kept 10 bases outside the gene matches. The CDR3 loop is CASSLAGTSGIDEQFF. The CDR3 region has the DNA TGTGCCAGCAGTTTGGCTGGGACTAGCGGGATCGATGAGCAGTTCTTC.

This clone has only a few counts. This chain joins TRBV9 and TRBJ1-2, with 8 bases matching TRBD1. This CDR3 is 16 amino acids long. Germline loops: CDR1 SGDLS, CDR2 YYNGEE. With V trimmed by 4 bases and J by 0 bases, 8 bases remained unmatched. This chain's CDR3 is CASSHMRTGPNYGYTF. Here the CDR3 DNA reads TGTGCCAGCAGCCACATGCGGACAGGGCCTAACTATGGCTACACCTTC.

The V gene is TRBV6-5, the J gene TRBJ2-7; maybe TRBD2 (6 bases). The V and J ends lost 0 bases and 2 bases respectively, with 14 bases between them. CDR1 is MNHEY, CDR2 SVGAGI, per germline. CDR3 size: 16 residues. The CDR3: CASSYSGGTLAYEQYF. Here the CDR3 DNA reads TGTGCCAGCAGTTACTCTGGGGGGACCCTTGCCTACGAGCAGTACTTC.

There are a few counts of this clone. The CDR3: CASSLSLAGSKQFF. In DNA form, the CDR3 reads TGTGCCAGCAGTTTAAGCCTAGCGGGGTCTAAGCAGTTCTTC. The chain couples TRBV28 to TRBJ2-1, with TRBD2 identical over 9 bases. The CDR3 length is 14 residues. CDR1 and CDR2 from the germline V gene are MDHEN and SYDVKM. Unmatched junction bases numbered 7, after V lost 2 bases and J lost 11 bases.

J is TRBJ2-4 and V is TRBV5-4; possibly TRBD2 for D (6 bases). V gave up 4 bases and J gave up 7 bases, with 18 bases separating them. This CDR3 comprises 15 residues. From germline, CDR1 is SGHNT and CDR2 YYREEE (reference sequence). CDR3 in amino acids: CASSQAPGLGNIQYF. The CDR3, as DNA: TGTGCCAGCAGCCAGGCGCCGGGACTTGGGAACATTCAGTACTTC.

This clone appeared a few times. The chain is built from TRBV7-2 and TRBJ2-1; 11 bases are shared with TRBD2. Per germline, CDR1 SGHTA and CDR2 FQGNSA. V shed 4 bases and J 5 bases; nucleotides not matched to a gene: 10. The CDR3 totals 17 residues. The CDR3 DNA sequence: TGTGCCAGCAGCTCCCAAAGTAGCGGGAGGGTAAACAATGAGCAGTTCTTC. Protein sequence: CASSSQSSGRVNNEQFF.

This clone was seen only a few times. V gene TRBV5-1 combines with J gene TRBJ2-7, with 8 bases that match TRBD2. In germline, CDR1 is SGHRS, CDR2 YFSETQ. The CDR3 sequence is 16 residues long. V shed 3 bases and J 6 bases; nucleotides not matched to a gene: 14. CDR3 protein: CASSSQIAGKGVEQYF. As DNA, the CDR3 is TGCGCCAGCAGCTCCCAAATAGCGGGGAAGGGCGTCGAGCAGTACTTC.

This clone was observed at least ten times. The J gene is TRBJ2-1, the V gene TRBV4-3; 10 positions match TRBD2. Per germline, CDR1 LGHNA and CDR2 YSLEER. J was trimmed by 10 bases and V by 0 bases; bases with no gene match: 9. This CDR3 has 16 residues. In nucleotides, the CDR3 is TGCGCCAGCAGCCAAGATCTAATAGCGGGAGGTGACGAGCAGTTCTTC. It specifies CASSQDLIAGGDEQFF.

This clone was observed a handful of times. The genes are TRBV7-3 and TRBJ2-5; 7 bases fit TRBD2. From germline, CDR1 is SGHTA and CDR2 FQGTGA. V shed 2 bases, J shed 4 bases, and the junction held 4 bases outside the gene matches. This CDR3 region has 14 residues. CDR3 nucleotide sequence: TGTGCCAGCAGCTTAGCGGGAGAGGGAGAGACCCAGTACTTC. Translated, it gives CASSLAGEGETQYF.